These 28 T cell receptor beta chains came from one sample sequenced in a study of response to subunit inactivated influenza vaccine. TCRdb reanalysed the RT-PCR reads using MiXCR and keeps one entry per CDR3 protein. The table lists roughly 700,000 distinct CDR3 sequences, around a sixth of them singletons. The sequencing used PBMCs from blood, collected 11 to 12 days after vaccination. The origin of the receptors is a man aged 50 to 59 who received an inactivated influenza vaccine.

V usage is TRBV18 and J usage is TRBJ2-7; 9 positions match TRBD1. The CDR3 is 15 amino acids. V lost 3 bases and J lost 5; bases outside the gene matches: 8. The V gene's germline CDR1 is KGHSH and CDR2 LQKENI. For the CDR3, the DNA is TGTGCCAGCTCACCCGGCACAGGGGGCGTGGACGAGCAGTACTTC. Encoded protein: CASSPGTGGVDEQYF.

The chain joins TRBV3-1 to TRBJ2-1; 9 bases are a match to TRBD2. J lost 3 bases, V lost 4 bases, and 7 bases had no gene match. The CDR3 loop spans 16 amino acids. CDR1 and CDR2 from the germline V gene are LGHDT and YNNKEL (reference sequence). This chain's CDR3 is CASSPLGGGDYNEQFF. The DNA for the CDR3 is TGTGCCAGCAGCCCCCTTGGCGGGGGGGACTACAATGAGCAGTTCTTC.

This chain connects TRBV10-3 to TRBJ2-7, with D perhaps being TRBD1 or TRBD2 (5 bases each). This CDR3 region has 13 residues. The V gene lost 7 bases and the J gene lost 6 bases, with 16 bases spanning the gap. The germline CDR1 and CDR2 sequences are ENHRY and SYGVKD. The CDR3 spells CAITLGDGFEQYF. The DNA of the CDR3 is TGTGCCATCACCTTAGGGGACGGTTTCGAGCAGTACTTC.

In this sample, this clonotype turned up a few times. The rearrangement joins TRBV19 to TRBJ1-5, with a possible D match to TRBD1 (5 bases). The CDR3 covers 16 residues. Germline assignment: CDR1 LNHDA and CDR2 SQIVND (reference sequence). The ends were cut back, 0 bases at V and 6 bases at J, with 15 bases in the middle. CDR3 sequence (DNA): TGTGCCAGTAGTATAGATCTGGGCAGGGCGGCTCAGCCCCAGCATTTT. Its translation: CASSIDLGRAAQPQHF.

A few counts support this clonotype. The chain combines TRBV28 with TRBJ2-7, with D maybe TRBD1 (6 bases). The CDR3 spans 11 residues. Germline CDR1 reads MDHEN; CDR2 reads SYDVKM. The germline V and J ends were trimmed by 10 bases and 12 bases, with 19 bases remaining between them. CDR3 amino acids: CATSRQEKRYF. The CDR3 DNA reads as TGTGCCACCTCGAGACAGGAAAAGAGGTACTTC. Full variable domain (remainder filled in from reference TRBV28 and TRBJ2-7): DVKVTQSSRYLVKRTGEKVFLECVQDMDHENMFWYRQDPGLGLRLIYFSYDVKMKEKGDIPEGYSVSREKKERFSLILESASTNQTSMYLCATSRQEKRYFGPGTRLTVT.

V usage is TRBV6-2 or TRBV6-3 and J usage is TRBJ2-1; 15 bases are shared with TRBD2. This CDR3 contains 15 residues. J gave up 9 bases and V 6 bases, and 6 bases lay outside the gene matches. Germline V lookup: CDR1 MNHEY, CDR2 SVGEGT. The CDR3 reads CASSGLAGGLGEQFF. CDR3 DNA: TGTGCCAGCAGCGGACTAGCGGGAGGGCTTGGTGAGCAGTTCTTC.

This clonotype turned up a few times. DNA of the CDR3: TGCGCCAGCAGCCGAGACAGTACAGGGAGGAACACTGAAGCTTTCTTT. Amino acids: CASSRDSTGRNTEAFF. The V gene is TRBV5-1, the J gene TRBJ1-1, with D perhaps matching TRBD1 (6 bases). The CDR3 spans 16 residues. Between the trimmed V and J ends, which lost 4 bases and 1 base, there was a span of 17 bases. Looked up from germline, CDR1 is SGHRS and CDR2 is YFSETQ.

The rearrangement uses TRBV3-1 and TRBJ2-4; unclear D gene. The germline V gene has CDR1 LGHDT and CDR2 YNNKEL (reference sequence). The V end was cut by 0 bases, the J end by 0 bases, with 9 bases between. The CDR3 extends over 16 amino acids. The DNA of the CDR3 is TGTGCCAGCAGCCAAGATTGGATCCTAGCCAAAAACATTCAGTACTTC. Amino acids: CASSQDWILAKNIQYF.

This clonotype was counted a few times. The chain recombines TRBV20-1 with TRBJ2-1; 12 positions match TRBD2. CDR3 size: 16 residues. From germline, CDR1 is DFQATT and CDR2 SNEGSKA (reference sequence). V was clipped by 5 bases and J by 6 bases; unmatched bases: 11. The CDR3 bases are TGCAGTGCTCCAATCCTAGCGGGAGGGCCAACCAATGAGCAGTTCTTC. This codes for CSAPILAGGPTNEQFF.

This clonotype has a count of ten or more. The genes are TRBV9 and TRBJ1-1; maybe TRBD1 (6 bases). The germline V gene has CDR1 SGDLS and CDR2 YYNGEE. V lost 0 bases and J lost 4, with 13 bases in between. This CDR3 comprises 15 residues. DNA for the CDR3: TGTGCCAGCAGCGTAGGGGGGGGCGGTGGCACTGAAGCTTTCTTT. As protein: CASSVGGGGGTEAFF. Drawing the rest from reference TRBV9 and TRBJ1-1, the complete variable domain is DSGVTQTPKHLITATGQRVTLRCSPRSGDLSVYWYQQSLDQGLQFLIQYYNGEERAKGNILERFSAQQFPDLHSELNLSSLELGDSALYFCASSVGGGGGTEAFFGQGTRLTVV.

CDR3 loop: CASRGPRLAGRRTDTQYF. As DNA, the CDR3 is TGTGCCAGCAGAGGCCCGAGACTAGCGGGCAGACGCACAGATACGCAGTATTTT. The chain has TRBV6-1 and TRBJ2-3; 10 bases agree with TRBD2. V dropped 6 bases and J dropped 1; count of bases not matched to a gene: 13. The CDR3 sequence is 18 residues long. From germline, CDR1 is MNHNS and CDR2 SASEGT.

This clonotype turned up a few times. The chain uses TRBV20-1 and TRBJ2-3, with TRBD2 identical over 7 bases. Germline assignment: CDR1 DFQATT and CDR2 SNEGSKA (reference sequence). The V segment lost 0 bases and the J segment 2 bases; nucleotides outside the gene matches: 5. There are 15 residues in the CDR3. The CDR3 region is CSARDLREATDTQYF. In DNA form, the CDR3 reads TGCAGTGCTAGAGATCTCCGGGAGGCCACAGATACGCAGTATTTT.

This clonotype was seen a handful of times. The rearrangement links TRBV20-1 to TRBJ2-3, with 7 bases matching TRBD1. V lost 5 bases, J lost 0 bases, and 11 bases stayed unmatched. Germline V gives CDR1 DFQATT, CDR2 SNEGSKA (reference sequence). The CDR3 is 16 amino acids. CDR3 in amino acids: CSAPRTGTASTDTQYF. As DNA, the CDR3 is TGCAGTGCTCCCAGGACCGGGACAGCAAGCACAGATACGCAGTATTTT.

The chain carries TRBV11-2 and TRBJ2-1; 9 bases are a match to TRBD2. CDR3 length equals 20 residues. V lost 4 bases and J lost 3; bases outside the gene matches: 19. Germline loops: CDR1 SGHAT, CDR2 FQNNGV. In DNA, the CDR3 is TGTGCCAGCAGCTCAAGAAGGGTAGCGGGGGTTGGCAATAACTACAATGAGCAGTTCTTC. Translated, it gives CASSSRRVAGVGNNYNEQFF.

The genes are TRBV20-1 and TRBJ2-3, with D perhaps assigned TRBD1 or TRBD2 (5 bases each). In germline, CDR1 is DFQATT, CDR2 SNEGSKA (reference sequence). This CDR3 comprises 13 residues. V lost 3 bases to trimming and J lost 5 bases, with 12 bases between them. The CDR3 is CSASIPRGDTQYF. For the CDR3, the DNA is TGCAGTGCTAGTATACCGAGGGGAGATACGCAGTATTTT.

This clonotype was detected many times. The rearrangement links TRBV29-1 to TRBJ2-7; D may be TRBD1 or TRBD2 (5 bases each). CDR1 is SQVTM and CDR2 is ANQGSEA in the germline V gene. This CDR3 has 16 residues. Trimming cost V 3 bases and J 4 bases, with 22 bases left between them. The CDR3 bases are TGCAGCGTTGACGGGATCGATCAACGGGGACCTTACGAGCAGTACTTC. Residues: CSVDGIDQRGPYEQYF.

At least ten counts were recorded for this clonotype. The CDR3 loop reads CASSRGLAGYEQYF. Written as DNA, the CDR3 is TGTGCCAGCAGTCGGGGACTAGCGGGTTACGAGCAGTACTTC. This chain joins TRBV6-2 or TRBV6-3 and TRBJ2-7; TRBD2 matches 12 bases. This CDR3 contains 14 residues. With 5 bases clipped from V and 4 bases from J, the junction kept 3 bases outside the gene matches. Germline lookup yields CDR1 MNHEY and CDR2 SVGEGT.

The chain is built from TRBV10-3 and TRBJ2-7; 7 nucleotides match TRBD2. Germline V gene lookup returns CDR1 ENHRY and CDR2 SYGVKD. The CDR3 has 12 residues. V trimming: 6 bases; J trimming: 4 bases; junction bases outside the gene matches: 3. CDR3 region: CAIRIGGYEQYF. DNA for the CDR3: TGTGCCATCAGGATCGGGGGGTACGAGCAGTACTTC.

This sequence joins TRBV20-1 and TRBJ2-3, with 9 bases lining up with TRBD2. Looked up from germline, CDR1 is DFQATT and CDR2 is SNEGSKA (reference sequence). V dropped 4 bases and J dropped 6; count of bases not matched to a gene: 8. The CDR3 runs to 14 residues. CDR3 sequence (DNA): TGCAGTGCTATTCTAGCGGGACCTCGGGATACGCAGTATTTT. This encodes CSAILAGPRDTQYF.

This clonotype came up a few times. The chain joins TRBV20-1 to TRBJ2-5, with TRBD1 matching over 10 bases. Germline CDR1 reads DFQATT; CDR2 reads SNEGSKA (reference sequence). The CDR3 contains 13 residues. V shed 6 bases and J 3 bases; nucleotides not matched to a gene: 4. CDR3 coding DNA: TGCAGTGCAAAGACAGGGGGCAAAGAGACCCAGTACTTC. Amino acid sequence: CSAKTGGKETQYF.

The chain combines TRBV21-1 with TRBJ2-2; the DNA was not compared with TRBD1, the D call given in the table. TRBV21-1 is deemed a pseudogene. The CDR3 totals 16 residues. The CDR3 sequence: CASSKLRQTWPGELFF. The CDR3 DNA follows: TGTGCCAGCAGCAAACTGAGACAGACATGGCCCGGGGAGCTGTTTTTT.

The V gene is TRBV11-2, the J gene TRBJ2-7; 7 bases fit TRBD2. V was pared by 8 bases and J by 4 bases, with 11 bases of the junction left unmatched. CDR3 size: 14 residues. Germline V CDR1 and CDR2: SGHAT, FQNNGV. CDR3 in DNA: TGTGCCAGCGCCTTTTGGGAGGGCCTGTACGAGCAGTACTTC. Its protein is CASAFWEGLYEQYF.

The CDR3, as DNA: TGTGCCAGCAGCTTAGCTCTGGGACTAGCGGGAGATGAGCAGTTCTTC. It is translated as CASSLALGLAGDEQFF. The rearrangement joins TRBV7-9 to TRBJ2-1, with 14 bases matching TRBD2. The germline gives CDR1 SEHNR, CDR2 FQNEAQ (reference sequence). The CDR3 covers 16 residues. Trimming took 0 bases from V and 8 from J; bases not matched to a gene: 3.

As to this clonotype: One base away lies a much larger clone, so this may be a sequencing read error. The chain uses TRBV11-2 and TRBJ2-1, with 11 bases aligning to TRBD2. The CDR3 extends over 17 amino acids. From germline, CDR1 is SGHAT and CDR2 FQNNGV. With 3 bases clipped from V and 2 bases from J, the junction kept 6 bases outside the gene matches. The CDR3, as DNA: TGTGCCAGCAGCTTTGGCCGTAGCGGGGGGGCCTACAATGAGCAGTTCTTC. Residues: CASSFGRSGGAYNEQFF.

The chain employs TRBV4-1 and TRBJ2-5, with a possible D match to TRBD2 (6 bases). Trimming removed 1 base from V and 4 bases from J, with 13 bases in between. The CDR3 covers 15 residues. CDR1 and CDR2 (germline): MGHRA, YSYEKL. The CDR3 bases are TGCGCCAGCAGCCAAGGGGGCCTCGGGGGAGAGACCCAGTACTTC. It is translated as CASSQGGLGGETQYF.

The rearrangement links TRBV15 to TRBJ2-5, with a weak D call TRBD2 (5 bases). V was shortened by 1 base and J by 5 bases, with 11 bases between the two germline ends. The CDR3 totals 14 residues. Germline CDR1 is LNHNV and CDR2 is YYDKDF (reference sequence). The CDR3 DNA is TGTGCCACCAGCAGAGGGGATAGCGTGGAGACCCAGTACTTC. This gives the protein CATSRGDSVETQYF.

V is TRBV7-2 and J is TRBJ2-5; D is unresolved. The germline CDR1 and CDR2 sequences are SGHTA and FQGNSA. This CDR3 spans 15 amino acids. The V end lost 5 bases, the J end lost 0 bases, and 13 bases lay between the germline ends. The CDR3: CASSNLGAYQETQYF. The CDR3 nucleotides are TGTGCCAGCAGCAACCTAGGAGCGTACCAAGAGACCCAGTACTTC. The full variable domain, rest sourced from reference TRBV7-2 and TRBJ2-5, is GAGVSQSPSNKVTEKGKDVELRCDPISGHTALYWYRQSLGQGLEFLIYFQGNSAPDKSGLPSDRFSAERTGGSVSTLTIQRTQQEDSAVYLCASSNLGAYQETQYFGPGTRLLVL.

J is TRBJ2-5 and V is TRBV27; 9 bases map to TRBD1. Germline-derived CDR1 and CDR2 are MNHEY and SMNVEV (reference sequence). With 8 bases clipped from V and 5 bases from J, the junction kept 12 bases outside the gene matches. This CDR3 has 15 residues. CDR3 in amino acids: CASSPRDRVWETQYF. CDR3 DNA: TGTGCCAGCTCCCCCCGGGACAGGGTTTGGGAGACCCAGTACTTC.